This TCR beta chain was captured in a study of blood T cell repertoires in COVID-19. About the study: Samples came from the United States, Italy and Spain, spanning acute and convalescent COVID-19. T cells, B-cell-depleted T cells, or PBMCs provided the cDNA or gDNA that served as material.

While infection was still active, Seattle patients were enrolled and then followed longitudinally. Per germline, CDR1 SNHLY and CDR2 FYNNEI. V dropped 0 bases and J dropped 0 bases, with 9 bases sitting between them. This CDR3 has 16 residues. Methods used by the authors: Amplification of reference gene primers provided the estimated nucleated cell counts. Only in-frame clones appear in the TCRdb table, and some are missing; sequencing was by immunoSEQ multiplex PCR. V and J calls and clone size are as listed in that table; D and trimming were resolved from the DNA. The table lists approximately 97,000 clones, roughly 90% of them singletons.

This clonotype was sampled from a woman aged 50 to 60 with COVID-19, enrolled during active disease. This chain links TRBV2 with TRBJ1-3; a possible D gene is TRBD1 (5 bases). The specimen was peripheral blood. CDR3 in DNA: TGTGCCAGCAGTGAAGCGCAGGGCTACTCTGGAAACACCATATATTTT. Translated, it gives CASSEAQGYSGNTIYF. Based on the CDR3 plus reference TRBV2 and TRBJ1-3, the full variable domain is EPEVTQTPSHQVTQMGQEVILRCVPISNHLYFYWYRQILGQKVEFLVSFYNNEISEKSEIFDDQFSVERPDGSNFTLKIRSTKLEDSAMYFCASSEAQGYSGNTIYFGEGSWLTVV.